The rows below give T cell receptor beta chains drawn from one sample of a study of shared clonotypes between healthy human individuals. The repertoire was sequenced with immunoSEQ multiplex PCR; TCRdb's copy has only in-frame clones and lacks some. Among roughly 2,500,000 clones listed, approximately 94% were seen once. Material: naive CD4+ T cells from PBMCs. These receptors were taken from a man aged 18-30 years in good health. Some clones in this sample may be carry-over from other donors' samples. Each CDR3 is given with its conserved first and last residue. A D gene is named only where the DNA matches it firmly. A row's size may be missing; if present it is once, few, many or a size class.

CDR3 length	clone size	J gene	D gene	V gene	CDR3 protein	CDR3 DNA
15	-	TRBJ2-5	-	TRBV27	CASSLDGARPQTQYF	TGTGCCAGCAGTTTAGATGGGGCACGGCCCCAGACCCAGTACTTC
13	-	TRBJ2-1	-	TRBV4-3	CASSQLTGYEQFF	TGCGCCAGCAGTCAACTTACGGGTTATGAGCAGTTCTTC
13	-	TRBJ1-2	-	TRBV25-1	CASSAGVNYGYTF	TGTGCCAGCAGCGCAGGAGTTAACTATGGCTACACCTTC
15	-	TRBJ2-7	TRBD1	TRBV5-1	CASSLAGQSPYEQYF	TGCGCCAGCAGCTTGGCGGGACAGAGCCCCTACGAGCAGTACTTC
12	-	TRBJ2-7	-	TRBV5-4	CASSLDADEQYF	TGTGCCAGCAGCTTGGATGCTGACGAGCAGTACTTC
15	-	TRBJ1-5	-	TRBV7-3	CASSLIGGSNQPQHF	TGTGCCAGCAGCTTAATTGGCGGAAGCAATCAGCCCCAGCATTTT
16	-	TRBJ2-3	TRBD2	TRBV28	CATATSGLRGTDTQYF	TGTGCCACCGCGACTAGCGGGTTGAGGGGCACAGATACGCAGTATTTT
10	-	TRBJ1-2	TRBD1	TRBV30	CAGQGYGYTF	TGTGCCGGACAGGGCTATGGCTACACCTTC
14	few	TRBJ1-1	-	TRBV29-1	CSVEGPLGDTEAFF	TGCAGCGTTGAGGGGCCGCTCGGGGACACTGAAGCTTTCTTT
14	-	TRBJ1-1	TRBD1	TRBV2	CASSLTTGDTEAFF	TGTGCCAGCAGTCTTACCACAGGGGACACTGAAGCTTTCTTT
18	-	TRBJ2-2	TRBD2	TRBV25-1	CASSEGGTSGRTVGELFF	TGTGCCAGCAGTGAGGGGGGTACTAGCGGGAGGACCGTCGGGGAGCTGTTTTTT